Presented here are 21 T cell receptor beta chains from one specimen sequenced in a study of CD4 and CD8 cells across lung adenocarcinoma regions. MiXCR was run by TCRdb on the PCR reads, yielding one entry per CDR3 protein. The data contain around 20,000 distinct CDR3 sequences, 51% of them singletons. The sequenced material came from CD8+ T cells from the center of a lung tumor. These TCRs come from a female donor with lung adenocarcinoma. The CD4 and CD8 labels of this study may be unreliable.

The rearrangement uses TRBV6-1 and TRBJ1-4; no firm D call. Germline CDR1 MNHNS, CDR2 SASEGT. The CDR3 runs 15 residues. The germline V and J ends were trimmed by 7 bases and 0 bases, with 12 bases remaining between them. CDR3 sequence (DNA): TGTGCCAGCACCGCGAGACCCACAACTAATGAAAAACTGTTTTTT. Protein sequence: CASTARPTTNEKLFF.

Points on this clonotype: This may stem from a read error, because a much larger clone lies one nucleotide away. The rearrangement joins TRBV7-2 to TRBJ2-1; D is ambiguous. Per the germline V gene, CDR1 is SGHTA and CDR2 is FQGNSA. The CDR3 consists of 16 residues. The germline V and J ends were trimmed by 5 bases and 5 bases, with 19 bases remaining between them. CDR3: CASSLTSWLVDNEQFF. CDR3 coding DNA: TGTGCCAGCAGCCTTACATCATGGTTGGTTGACAATGAGCAGTTCTTC. Supplemented by reference TRBV7-2 and TRBJ2-1, the full variable domain reads GAGVSQSPSNKVTEKGKDVELRCDPISGHTALYWYRQSLGQGLEFLIYFQGNSAPDKSGLPSDRFSAERTGGSVSTLTIQRTQQEDSAVYLCASSLTSWLVDNEQFFGPGTRLTVL.

The chain has TRBV7-9 and TRBJ2-1, with D tentatively TRBD2 (6 bases). The J call may not be correct, given that the DNA end is closer to TRBJ2-5. Germline CDR1 reads SEHNR; CDR2 reads FQNEAQ (reference sequence). The CDR3 extends over 12 amino acids. CDR3 sequence reads: CASSPRGETQYF. The CDR3 nucleotides are TGTGCCAGCAGCCCCCGGGGGGAGACCCAGTACTTC.

This clonotype was counted a single time. The V and J genes are TRBV10-1 and TRBJ2-2, with D unclear. Trimming cost V 3 bases and J 0 bases, with 8 bases left between them. This CDR3 comprises 15 residues. Looked up from germline, CDR1 is WNHNN and CDR2 is SYGVQD (reference sequence). CDR3 sequence: CASSDVQPNTGELFF. CDR3 bases: TGCGCCAGCAGTGATGTACAGCCGAACACCGGGGAGCTGTTTTTT.

This clonotype has a handful of counts. A much larger clone differs from this one at a single base, so this may be a read error. The rearrangement joins TRBV6-1 to TRBJ2-1; possible D gene TRBD1, 8 bases. The CDR3 is 18 residues long. Trimming left V 8 bases short and J 13 bases short, with 36 bases between. Germline V lookup: CDR1 MNHNS, CDR2 SASEGT. Here the CDR3 reads CASGGGQGARLWGETQFF. CDR3 DNA: TGTGCCAGCGGGGGGGGGCAGGGGGCACGTCTGTGGGGCGAGACCCAGTTCTTC.

The V gene is TRBV23-1, the J gene TRBJ1-2; D is perhaps TRBD1 (5 bases). TRBV23-1 is noted as an ORF with a role that remains uncertain. Trimming removed 0 bases from V and 7 bases from J, with 18 bases in between. The CDR3 has 16 residues. CDR3 region: CASSQSGCRDLSGYTF. CDR3 coding DNA: TGCGCCAGCAGTCAATCGGGGTGTCGGGACTTGAGTGGCTACACCTTC.

This sequence joins TRBV6-5 and TRBJ1-1; 8 nucleotides match TRBD1. Germline V gene sequence: CDR1 MNHEY, CDR2 SVGAGI. The CDR3 contains 13 residues. J gave up 9 bases and V 0 bases, and 3 bases lay outside the gene matches. The CDR3: CASSYSAGGQAFF. Here the CDR3 DNA reads TGTGCCAGCAGTTACTCGGCAGGGGGCCAAGCTTTCTTT.

This clonotype was found many times. The chain couples TRBV27 to TRBJ1-1; 7 bases agree with TRBD1. Trimming cost V 2 bases and J 1 base; bases outside gene matches: 10. Germline V gene data show CDR1 as MNHEY and CDR2 as SMNVEV (reference sequence). The CDR3 is 17 residues long. The CDR3 reads CASSLRFGQAKNTEAFF. CDR3 in DNA: TGTGCCAGCAGTTTAAGATTCGGACAGGCGAAGAACACTGAAGCTTTCTTT.

This clonotype was observed a single time. The chain links TRBV27 to TRBJ2-4, with 9 bases identical to TRBD1. Trimming took 7 bases from V and 1 from J; bases not matched to a gene: 5. There are 15 residues in the CDR3. Per the germline V gene, CDR1 is MNHEY and CDR2 is SMNVEV (reference sequence). The CDR3 protein is CASIGTGLAKNIQYF. CDR3 sequence (DNA): TGTGCCAGCATAGGGACAGGGTTGGCCAAAAACATTCAGTACTTC.

About this clonotype: At one end, the junction sequence differs from germline, possibly due to a read error. This sequence joins TRBV12-3 or TRBV12-4 and TRBJ2-3; possible D gene TRBD2, 6 bases. The CDR3 runs to 14 residues. The CDR3 DNA is TGTGCCAGCACGGGGGAGTGTGCGAAAGATACGCAGTATTTC. It yields the protein CASTGECAKDTQYF.

This chain uses TRBV10-1 with TRBJ2-5; no clear D. The DNA end is a closer match to TRBJ2-7, so the J assignment may be wrong. The CDR3 totals 13 residues. Germline V gene data show CDR1 as WNHNN and CDR2 as SYGVQD (reference sequence). CDR3 amino acids: CASSEGGDYEQYF. Written as DNA, the CDR3 is TGCGCCAGCAGTGAAGGTGGGGACTACGAGCAGTACTTC.

A note on this clonotype: At one of its ends the junction is not consistent with the germline gene, which may arise from a read error. The chain couples TRBV6-5 to TRBJ2-1; 8 nucleotides match TRBD2. CDR3 length: 14 residues. The germline V gene has CDR1 MNHEY and CDR2 SVGAGI. The CDR3 loop reads CASSYYSGTLELFF. CDR3 nucleotide sequence: TGTGCCAGCAGTTACTATAGCGGGACCCTGGAGCTGTTCTTC.

In regard to this clonotype: Compared with germline, one end of the junction differs, possibly owing to a read error. The chain links TRBV7-2 to TRBJ2-3; 12 nucleotides match TRBD2. This CDR3 contains 17 residues. Germline V gene lookup returns CDR1 SGHTA and CDR2 FQGNSA. Here the CDR3 DNA reads TGTGCCAGGAGCTTAGCGCTAGCGGGGGGGACCACAGATACGCAGTACTTT. It codes for CARSLALAGGTTDTQYF.

The chain couples TRBV10-3 to TRBJ2-3, with D maybe TRBD2 (6 bases). Germline V lookup: CDR1 ENHRY, CDR2 SYGVKD. The CDR3 is 17 residues long. The germline V and J ends were trimmed by 11 bases and 2 bases, with 26 bases remaining between them. The CDR3 DNA is TGTGCCTCCAGGGCTTTATCCGGGACTGGGGACACAGATACGCAGTATTTT. Encoded protein: CASRALSGTGDTDTQYF.

The chain combines TRBV10-1 with TRBJ2-3; 8 bases align to TRBD2. The germline CDR1 and CDR2 sequences are WNHNN and SYGVQD (reference sequence). Trimming took 8 bases from V and 0 from J; bases not matched to a gene: 4. The CDR3 contains 14 residues. CDR3 protein: CASPASGSTDTQYF. CDR3 DNA: TGCGCCAGCCCCGCTAGCGGGAGCACAGATACGCAGTATTTT.

The chain links TRBV11-2 to TRBJ2-5; D may be TRBD2 (6 bases). Germline V gives CDR1 SGHAT, CDR2 FQNNGV. CDR3 length: 15 residues. V was cut by 1 base and J by 2 bases, with 11 bases left in between. For the CDR3, the DNA is TGTGCCAGCAGCTTAGCCCCGGGACTTCAAGAGACCCAGTACTTC. It specifies CASSLAPGLQETQYF.

The CDR3 is CASSLSGQGANYGYTF. For the CDR3, the DNA is TGTGCCAGCAGCTTATCTGGACAGGGGGCCAACTATGGCTACACCTTC. This chain uses TRBV11-3 with TRBJ1-2, with TRBD1 matching over 11 bases. V lost 2 bases to trimming and J lost 2 bases; unmatched junction nucleotides: 4. From germline, CDR1 is SGHNT and CDR2 YENEEA. This CDR3 comprises 16 residues.

Points on this clonotype: Sequence at one end of the junction differs from germline and may be a read error. This rearrangement joins TRBV7-2 to TRBJ2-3; possibly TRBD1 for D (7 bases). Looked up from germline, CDR1 is SGHTA and CDR2 is FQGNSA. The CDR3 length is 17 residues. The CDR3 loop is CASSAGLGGRDPETQYF. The CDR3, as DNA: TGTGCCAGCAGCGCGGGGCTAGGGGGCCGTGACCCAGAGACGCAGTATTTC.

The gene calls are TRBV6-1 and TRBJ2-3; TRBD2 matches at 7 bases. Looked up from germline, CDR1 is MNHNS and CDR2 is SASEGT. V was clipped by 4 bases and J by 2 bases; unmatched bases: 12. CDR3 length: 17 amino acids. CDR3: CASSGGTTSGNTDTQYF. CDR3 bases: TGTGCCAGCAGTGGGGGGACTACCTCGGGGAACACAGATACGCAGTATTTT.

In DNA, the CDR3 is TGTGCCAGCAGGCCTAAGGAGCGGGTGAACACAGAGACGCTGTTTTTT. Translated, it gives CASRPKERVNTETLFF. The rearrangement uses TRBV6-1 and TRBJ2-2; a possible D gene is TRBD2 (6 bases). Trimming stripped 6 bases from V and 13 bases from J, with 27 bases between. Germline V gene lookup returns CDR1 MNHNS and CDR2 SASEGT. This CDR3 is 16 amino acids long.

The genes are TRBV6-1 and TRBJ2-1, with TRBD2 matching over 13 bases. Germline V gene data show CDR1 as MNHNS and CDR2 as SASEGT. This CDR3 spans 15 amino acids. J lost 10 bases, V lost 7 bases, and 10 bases had no gene match. CDR3 protein: CASKLAGGPISEQFF. In DNA, the CDR3 is TGTGCCAGCAAACTAGCGGGAGGGCCCATTTCCGAGCAGTTCTTC.